This T cell receptor beta chain came from a study of Graves' ophthalmopathy and Graves' hyperthyroidism. The study amplified TCR beta CDR3 regions using RNA transcripts. Investigators did first-round RT-PCR with HTBI primers, then second-round multiplex PCR. TCRdb passed the multiplex PCR reads through MiXCR, listing each CDR3 protein once. Among 360,000 or so distinct CDR3 sequences listed, around 16% were seen once. V shed 3 bases, J shed 6 bases, and the junction held 10 bases outside the gene matches. The CDR3 is 15 residues long. The source of this sequence is a woman between 18 and 30 years old with Graves' ophthalmopathy. J is TRBJ2-7 and V is TRBV12-3 or TRBV12-4; 8 bases fit TRBD1. Sample: peripheral blood. CDR3 DNA: TGTGCCAGCAGTTTGTCGCAGGGGGCGAAGGGCGAGCAGTACTTC. Translating it yields CASSLSQGAKGEQYF.